This T cell receptor beta chain was found in a study of CD8 T cells in ankylosing spondylitis. Study outcomes and limitations: Disease-associated clonotypes exhibited CD8+ identity and were relatively infrequent in peripheral blood. Disease-associated clones were reportedly significantly overrepresented in matched ankylosing spondylitis synovial fluid.

The table lists this clonotype with a few counts. The antigen is unknown. A single record per CDR3 protein comes from TCRdb applying MiXCR to the 5' RACE reads. Among about 130,000 distinct CDR3 sequences listed, roughly 13% were seen once. V lost 0 bases and J lost 3, with 23 bases in between. The germline V gene encodes CDR1 SGHTA and CDR2 FQGTGA. The CDR3 has 19 residues. The sequencing sample was made of blood, either unsorted or a sorted T cell fraction (not recorded which). This chain uses TRBV7-3 with TRBJ1-2; possible D gene TRBD1, 6 bases. The TCR sequence derives from a female donor with ankylosing spondylitis or in good health (not recorded which). The CDR3 sequence is CASSLTPRGTGTGDYGYTF. The CDR3 coding sequence is TGTGCCAGCAGCTTAACCCCGAGAGGAACAGGGACGGGTGACTATGGCTACACCTTC.